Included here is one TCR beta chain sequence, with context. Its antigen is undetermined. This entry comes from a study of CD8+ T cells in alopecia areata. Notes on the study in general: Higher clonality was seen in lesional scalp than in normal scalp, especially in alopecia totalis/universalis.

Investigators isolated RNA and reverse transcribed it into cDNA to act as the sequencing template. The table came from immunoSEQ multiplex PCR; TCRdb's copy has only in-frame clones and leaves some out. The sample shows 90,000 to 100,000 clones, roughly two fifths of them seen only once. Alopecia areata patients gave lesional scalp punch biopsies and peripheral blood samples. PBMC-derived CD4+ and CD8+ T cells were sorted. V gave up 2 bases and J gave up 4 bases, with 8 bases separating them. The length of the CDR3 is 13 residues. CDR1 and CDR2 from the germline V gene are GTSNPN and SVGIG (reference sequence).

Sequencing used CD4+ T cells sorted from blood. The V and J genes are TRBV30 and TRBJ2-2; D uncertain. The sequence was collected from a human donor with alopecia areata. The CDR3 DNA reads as TGTGCCTGGAGTCTGTTAGGCACCGGGGAGCTGTTTTTT. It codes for CAWSLLGTGELFF.